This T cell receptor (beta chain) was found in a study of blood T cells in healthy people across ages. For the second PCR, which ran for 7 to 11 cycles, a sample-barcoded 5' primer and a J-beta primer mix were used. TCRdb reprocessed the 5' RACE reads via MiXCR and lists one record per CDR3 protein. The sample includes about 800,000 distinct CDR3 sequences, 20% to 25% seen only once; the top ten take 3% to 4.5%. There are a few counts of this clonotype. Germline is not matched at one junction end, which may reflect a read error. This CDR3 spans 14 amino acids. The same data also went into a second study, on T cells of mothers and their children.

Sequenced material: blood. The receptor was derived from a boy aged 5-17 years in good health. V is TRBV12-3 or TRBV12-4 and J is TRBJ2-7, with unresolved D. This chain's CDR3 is CASSVAIPPYEQCF. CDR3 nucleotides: TGTGCCAGCAGTGTGGCCATCCCTCCTTACGAGCAGTGCTTC.